The next 11 T cell receptor beta chains were all read from a single sample in a study of regulatory dendritic cells for organ transplantation. Clones were read by immunoSEQ multiplex PCR, and TCRdb kept only the in-frame ones, dropping some. The sample records some 35,000 clones, 85% to 90% being singletons. The sample taken for sequencing was naive CD4+ T cells from blood. Specified subset: CD45RA+ naive T cells. The receptors here all came from a human donor in good health.

The chain combines TRBV5-8 with TRBJ2-1; 9 bases match TRBD2. Germline CDR1 and CDR2: SGHTS and YDEGEE. J gave up 4 bases and V 0 bases, and 8 bases lay outside the gene matches. There are 17 residues in the CDR3. DNA for the CDR3: TGTGCCAGCAGCTTGGGCGGGAGGGCCCCAAATTACAATGAGCAGTTCTTC. Translating it yields CASSLGGRAPNYNEQFF.

This chain joins TRBV7-2 and TRBJ1-4, with D unclear. Germline V gene lookup returns CDR1 SGHTA and CDR2 FQGNSA. This CDR3 has 13 residues. Between the trimmed V and J ends, which lost 4 bases and 7 bases, there was a span of 10 bases. Here the CDR3 DNA reads TGTGCCAGCAGCTCGGTAGTAAGTGAAAAACTGTTTTTT. Residues: CASSSVVSEKLFF.

The sample holds one count of this clone. This chain joins TRBV5-1 and TRBJ2-3, with D tentatively TRBD2 (6 bases). The length of the CDR3 is 14 residues. CDR1 and CDR2 (germline): SGHRS, YFSETQ. Trimming cost V 4 bases and J 2 bases, with 11 bases left between them. DNA for the CDR3: TGCGCCAGCAGCCGAGGACTAACCACAGATACGCAGTATTTT. Its protein product is CASSRGLTTDTQYF.

This sequence joins TRBV4-1 and TRBJ2-1; TRBD2 aligns across 9 bases. Germline values: CDR1 MGHRA, CDR2 YSYEKL. CDR3 length: 17 residues. Trimming at V came to 0 bases and at J to 7 bases, leaving 10 bases not matched to a gene. The CDR3 DNA is TGCGCCAGCAGCCAAGAGGGAGTGGGGACTAGCAGTAATGAGCAGTTCTTC. Protein sequence: CASSQEGVGTSSNEQFF.

J is TRBJ2-7 and V is TRBV7-2, with D possibly matching TRBD2 (5 bases). Germline V gene data show CDR1 as SGHTA and CDR2 as FQGNSA. V was clipped by 1 base and J by 2 bases, with 12 bases between them. This CDR3 contains 15 residues. This chain's CDR3 is CASSLGTSPPYEQYF. In nucleotides, the CDR3 is TGTGCCAGCAGCTTAGGAACTAGTCCCCCCTACGAGCAGTACTTC.

V is TRBV5-6 and J is TRBJ1-2; D remains ambiguous. The CDR3 consists of 13 residues. The V end lost 1 base, the J end lost 7 bases, and 11 bases lay between the germline ends. Germline V gene lookup returns CDR1 SGHDT and CDR2 YYEEEE. DNA of the CDR3: TGTGCCAGCAGCTTGTCACCCCGTCTTGGCTACACCTTC. Residues: CASSLSPRLGYTF.

The chain couples TRBV5-1 to TRBJ1-2; D is unclear. The CDR3 consists of 13 residues. V was clipped by 2 bases and J by 4 bases, with 9 bases between them. Germline values: CDR1 SGHRS, CDR2 YFSETQ. Written as DNA, the CDR3 is TGCGCCAGCAGCTTTGAAGAGAGCTATGGCTACACCTTC. It is translated as CASSFEESYGYTF.

This clone was recorded only once. CDR3 nucleotides: TGTGCCAGTAGTATAGGGTCAGGGGGCGCAGATACGCAGTATTTT. It yields the protein CASSIGSGGADTQYF. This chain links TRBV19 with TRBJ2-3; 8 bases map to TRBD1. The length of the CDR3 is 15 residues. V lost 1 base to trimming and J lost 4 bases; unmatched junction nucleotides: 4. Germline V gene sequence: CDR1 LNHDA, CDR2 SQIVND (reference sequence). Variable domain in full (rest from reference TRBV19 and TRBJ2-3): DGGITQSPKYLFRKEGQNVTLSCEQNLNHDAMYWYRQDPGQGLRLIYYSQIVNDFQKGDIAEGYSVSREKKESFPLTVTSAQKNPTAFYLCASSIGSGGADTQYFGPGTRLTVL.

Only one count was recorded for this clone. The DNA of the CDR3 is TGTGCCAGCAGTTTACCCTTTTTCTTCCATGAGCAGTTCTTC. This sequence encodes CASSLPFFFHEQFF. The chain links TRBV28 to TRBJ2-1; D not certain. Trimming left V 2 bases short and J 8 bases short, with 13 bases between. The CDR3 has 14 residues. From germline, CDR1 is MDHEN and CDR2 SYDVKM.

V is TRBV7-2 and J is TRBJ1-2; D might be TRBD1 (6 bases). Germline V gene lookup returns CDR1 SGHTA and CDR2 FQGNSA. This CDR3 has 14 amino acids. V was trimmed by 4 bases and J by 7 bases, leaving 16 bases between them. CDR3 in DNA: TGTGCCAGCAGCTCGGCTGAGGGGGTAACTGGCTACACCTTC. Encoded protein: CASSSAEGVTGYTF.

The sample holds one count of this clone. The chain has TRBV12-5 and TRBJ2-2; possible D gene TRBD2, 6 bases. V shed 5 bases and J shed 5 bases, with 6 bases lying between them. The germline V gene encodes CDR1 LGHNT and CDR2 FRNRAP. The CDR3 sequence is 12 residues long. The DNA of the CDR3 is TGTGCTAGTGGTCGGGAGACCGGGGAGCTGTTTTTT. This encodes CASGRETGELFF.